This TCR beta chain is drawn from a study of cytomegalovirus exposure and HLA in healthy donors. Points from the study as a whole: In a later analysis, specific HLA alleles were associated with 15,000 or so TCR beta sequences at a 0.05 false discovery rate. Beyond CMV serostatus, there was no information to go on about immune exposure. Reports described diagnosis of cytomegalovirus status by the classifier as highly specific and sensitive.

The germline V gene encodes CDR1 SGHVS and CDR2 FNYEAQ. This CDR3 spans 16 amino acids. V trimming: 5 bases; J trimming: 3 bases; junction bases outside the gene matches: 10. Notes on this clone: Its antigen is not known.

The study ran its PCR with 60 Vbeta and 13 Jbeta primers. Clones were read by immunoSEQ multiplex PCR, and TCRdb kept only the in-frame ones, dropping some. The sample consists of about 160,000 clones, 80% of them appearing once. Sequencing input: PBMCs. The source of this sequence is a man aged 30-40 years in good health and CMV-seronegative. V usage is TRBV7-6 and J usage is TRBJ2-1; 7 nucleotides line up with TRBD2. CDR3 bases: TGTGCCAGCAGCCGGCCGGGAGGTGAATTCTACAATGAGCAGTTCTTC. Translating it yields CASSRPGGEFYNEQFF.